What follows describes a single T cell receptor (beta chain). Its antigen is as yet unknown. Germline CDR1 LGHNA, CDR2 YNFKEQ. The CDR3 runs 18 residues. The J segment lost 3 bases and the V segment lost 3 bases, leaving 14 bases of the junction unmatched. The sample is drawn from a study of PD-1 blockade in classical Hodgkin lymphoma. Study overall: The nivolumab dose that patients received was 3 mg/kg, given intravenously every 2 weeks. Study-wide points: Complete responders started with a diversity level that resembled newly diagnosed patients at baseline.

Some clones are missing from TCRdb's copy, which holds only in-frame ones; the method was immunoSEQ multiplex PCR. This table has fewer than 90,000 clones, around 93% appearing once. There was relapse after autologous stem cell transplantation in every patient, and there was variation in brentuximab vedotin exposure. When best responses were assessed, they were complete response, partial response or progressive disease. The input for sequencing was peripheral blood mononuclear cells (PBMCs), taken at baseline. The sequence came from a human donor with classical Hodgkin lymphoma. This chain joins TRBV4-2 and TRBJ1-2; TRBD1 aligns across 9 bases. The CDR3 DNA sequence: TGTGCCAGCAGCCAGGATGGGTTTAACAGGGGGCGCGACTATGGCTACACCTTC. Protein: CASSQDGFNRGRDYGYTF.